This paragraph covers one T cell receptor beta chain sequence. What it recognizes is unknown. This specimen belongs to a study of T cells after posttransplantation cyclophosphamide. Here immunoSEQ multiplex PCR was the method, and the copy in TCRdb shows in-frame clones only, minus some. The data show around 30,000 clones, 80% to 90% seen once. Trimming stripped 1 base from V and 4 bases from J, with 13 bases between. Per germline, CDR1 LGHNA and CDR2 YNFKEQ. The CDR3 spans 15 residues. Regarding the study as a whole: Blood and skin or GI T cell repertoires showed limited TRB overlap.

Sequencing was performed on PBMCs. The origin of this receptor is a man aged 45 to 65. The chain couples TRBV4-2 to TRBJ2-5, with TRBD2 as a possible D gene (5 bases). The CDR3: CASSQGRTSGETQYF. The CDR3 nucleotides read TGTGCCAGCAGCCAAGGTAGGACCAGCGGAGAGACCCAGTACTTC.